The rows below give T cell receptor beta chains drawn from one sample of a study of OX40 agonist ivuxolimab in advanced cancers. TCRdb's copy holds only in-frame clones and misses some; the assay was immunoSEQ multiplex PCR. Among roughly 110,000 clones listed, 75% to 95% were seen once. Sequencing used CD4+ or CD8+ T cells sorted from blood, obtained in a trial of the OX40 agonist ivuxolimab. The receptors were gathered from an adult with an advanced solid tumor such as melanoma, head and neck, liver or kidney cancer. CDR3s include the opening cysteine and the closing phenylalanine or tryptophan. D genes are given only for firm matches. A row's size may be missing; if present it is once, few, many or a size class.

size,J,D,V,DNA,CDR3
-,TRBJ2-1,-,TRBV6-4,TGTGCCAGCAGTATCTTACCGACTGCCAATGAGCAGTTCTTC,CASSILPTANEQFF
-,TRBJ1-5,-,TRBV28,TGTGCCAGCAGGGTACAGGGTACCTCTGGCAATCAGCCCCAGCATTTT,CASRVQGTSGNQPQHF
once,TRBJ2-7,TRBD1,TRBV6-5,TGTGCCAGCGGCGAGGGGGCCGTTTACGAGCAGTACTTC,CASGEGAVYEQYF
-,TRBJ1-2,TRBD1,TRBV7-2,TGTGCCAGCAGCTCGGACAGGAGGGCCTATGGCTACACCTTC,CASSSDRRAYGYTF
-,TRBJ1-1,TRBD1,TRBV2,TGTGCCAGCAGTGAAGGTGGCAGGGGGGCCACTGAAGCTTTCTTT,CASSEGGRGATEAFF
-,TRBJ2-1,TRBD1,TRBV9,TGTGCCAGCAGCGTGACCGGGACAGGGACTAATGAGCAGTTCTTC,CASSVTGTGTNEQFF
-,TRBJ2-4,TRBD1,TRBV6-6,TGTGCCAGCAGTCCGGGGACAGAGAAAAACATTCAGTACTTC,CASSPGTEKNIQYF
-,TRBJ2-7,TRBD2,TRBV30,TGTGCCTGGGGCCTAGCGGAGTCTTACGAGCAGTACTTC,CAWGLAESYEQYF
-,TRBJ1-5,TRBD1,TRBV5-8,TGTGCCAGCAGCTCCGGACAGGATTATAGCAATCAGCCCCAGCATTTT,CASSSGQDYSNQPQHF
once,TRBJ1-2,TRBD1,TRBV28,TGTGCCAGCAGTTTAGAGGGGGCCGGGACAGGGATCTATGGCTACACCTTC,CASSLEGAGTGIYGYTF
-,TRBJ2-3,TRBD2,TRBV7-3,TGTGCCAGCAGCTTCGGGGGGTACGCAGATACGCAGTATTTT,CASSFGGYADTQYF
-,TRBJ2-1,-,TRBV28,TGTGCCAGCAGTTCAGACTACAATGAGCAGTTCTTC,CASSSDYNEQFF
-,TRBJ2-1,TRBD2,TRBV11-1,TGTGCCAGCAGCCCTCTAGCGGGCTCCTACAATGAGCAGTTCTTC,CASSPLAGSYNEQFF
-,TRBJ1-4,-,TRBV14,TGTGCCAGCAGCCCTCAGGGATCCGATGAAAAACTGTTTTTT,CASSPQGSDEKLFF
-,TRBJ2-7,-,TRBV7-9,TGTGCCAGCAGCTCCACCCCGGGCCCGGGCCACGAGCAGTACTTC,CASSSTPGPGHEQYF
-,TRBJ1-2,TRBD1,TRBV29-1,TGCAGCGGGACAGGGGGCGAGGGCTACACCTTC,CSGTGGEGYTF
-,TRBJ2-1,TRBD2,TRBV9,TGTGCCAGCAGCTTCTCCCCGGGACTAGCGGGAGACAATGAGCAGTTCTTC,CASSFSPGLAGDNEQFF
-,TRBJ2-1,TRBD2,TRBV5-1,TGCGCCAGCAGCTTGGCTAGCGGAATGTACAATGAGCAGTTCTTC,CASSLASGMYNEQFF
-,TRBJ2-2,-,TRBV21-1,TGTGCCAGCAGCCCCGGACAAGCCGAGACCGGGGAGCTGTTTTTT,CASSPGQAETGELFF
-,TRBJ2-3,TRBD2,TRBV28,TGTGCCAGCACCCTTGGGGGAGCGGGAAGCACAGATACGCAGTATTTT,CASTLGGAGSTDTQYF
-,TRBJ2-4,-,TRBV9,TGTGCCAGCAGCGTAGACCCCAAAAACATTCAGTACTTC,CASSVDPKNIQYF
-,TRBJ2-7,TRBD2,TRBV5-8,TGTGCCAGCAGACGGCGCGGACTAGCGGGAGAAGAGCAGTACTTC,CASRRRGLAGEEQYF
-,TRBJ2-5,TRBD2,TRBV7-8,TGTGCCAGCAGCTTAGTGGTAGCGGGAGGCACCAGAGAGACCCAGTACTTC,CASSLVVAGGTRETQYF
-,TRBJ2-1,TRBD1,TRBV7-3,TGTGCCAGCAGCCCCGACAGGGCCCCCTACAATGAGCAGTTCTTC,CASSPDRAPYNEQFF
-,TRBJ1-1,-,TRBV28,TGTGCCAGCAGCCCCCCAGTGAACACTGAAGCTTTCTTT,CASSPPVNTEAFF
-,TRBJ2-5,TRBD2,TRBV7-2,TGTGCCAGCAGCCGCGGGACTAGCGGGGAGACCCAGTACTTC,CASSRGTSGETQYF
-,TRBJ1-5,-,TRBV19,TGTGCCAGTAGAAGCAAGCAGGGGAAAAATCAGCCCCAGCATTTT,CASRSKQGKNQPQHF
-,TRBJ1-2,-,TRBV6-6,TGTGCCAGCAGAACACCGACAGCAGACTATGGCTACACCTTC,CASRTPTADYGYTF
-,TRBJ2-7,-,TRBV25-1,TGTGCCAGCGTCGGGACAACCTCCTACGAGCAGTACTTC,CASVGTTSYEQYF
-,TRBJ2-3,TRBD2,TRBV10-2,TGCGCCAGCAGAACTAGCGACAGGCAGTATTTT,CASRTSDRQYF
-,TRBJ1-2,-,TRBV10-3,TGTGCCATCAGCCCTCAGGGCGCTTCCTTTAACTATGGCTACACCTTC,CAISPQGASFNYGYTF
-,TRBJ2-1,-,TRBV9,TGTGCCAGCAGCGGGAGTCAGTCCTACAATGAGCAGTTCTTC,CASSGSQSYNEQFF
-,TRBJ1-2,-,TRBV5-1,TGCGCCAGCAGCTTAAGACAGTTATATGACTATGGCTACACCTTC,CASSLRQLYDYGYTF
once,TRBJ1-5,TRBD1,TRBV2,TGTGCCAGCAACCAGGGGGACAATCAGCCCCAGCATTTT,CASNQGDNQPQHF
-,TRBJ1-3,-,TRBV4-3,TGCGCCAGCAGCCAAGATACCGCATCTGGAAACACCATATATTTT,CASSQDTASGNTIYF
-,TRBJ1-2,TRBD1,TRBV5-6,TGTGCCAGCAGCTTAGGACAGGGGTGGAACTATGGCTACACCTTC,CASSLGQGWNYGYTF
-,TRBJ1-1,-,TRBV19,TGTGCCAGTAGTGCTGGAAGGTCCTCTGAAGCTTTCTTT,CASSAGRSSEAFF
-,TRBJ2-3,TRBD1,TRBV18,TGTGCCAGCTCGGCTCTAGGGACAGCTAGCACAGATACGCAGTATTTT,CASSALGTASTDTQYF
-,TRBJ2-1,TRBD2,TRBV27,TGTGCCAGCGGGACATTTGGGTTAGCGGGAAATGAGCAGTTCTTC,CASGTFGLAGNEQFF
-,TRBJ2-7,-,TRBV27,TGTGCCAGCAGTTTGGGAGATTCCTACGAGCAGTACTTC,CASSLGDSYEQYF